A selection of T cell receptor beta chains follows, all from one sample in a study of glioma-infiltrating T cells after dendritic cell vaccination. Sequenced by immunoSEQ multiplex PCR; TCRdb stores in-frame clones only, minus some. The sample lists around 67,000 clones; around 86% were seen once. Sequencing used blood, obtained before dendritic cell vaccination. The receptors come from a human donor with glioblastoma. Both conserved end residues are part of each CDR3. The D gene is left open where the match is weak. Only part of the rows carry a size: once, few, many, or a class if the clone is expanded.

NA	TRBV7-2	TRBJ2-2	NA	TGTGCCAGCAGCTTAGCCGGCAGCAGACTCACCGGGGAGCTGTTTTTT	CASSLAGSRLTGELFF
TRBD2	TRBV6-5	TRBJ2-3	NA	TGTGCCAGCAGTAGGACTAGCGGGGAGGGAGATACGCAGTATTTT	CASSRTSGEGDTQYF
NA	TRBV12-5	TRBJ1-1	NA	TGTGCTAGTGAAGGAGAGGGTCGGACTGAAGCTTTCTTT	CASEGEGRTEAFF
TRBD2	TRBV14	TRBJ2-1	NA	TGTGCCAGCAGCAAGGGACTAGGCTACAATGAGCAGTTCTTC	CASSKGLGYNEQFF
TRBD2	TRBV29-1	TRBJ2-7	NA	TGCAGCGTAGCAGCGGGGGTGAGCTCCTACGAGCAGTACTTC	CSVAAGVSSYEQYF
TRBD2	TRBV14	TRBJ2-2	NA	TGTGCCAGCAGCCTCAGGCGGCTAGCGGGGTCCAGCGGGGAGCTGTTTTTT	CASSLRRLAGSSGELFF
NA	TRBV4-2	TRBJ2-3	NA	TGTGCCAGCAGCCCAAGCCCCGGCACAGATACGCAGTATTTT	CASSPSPGTDTQYF
NA	TRBV6-5	TRBJ1-3	few	TGTGCCAGCAGCTCGACAGTATCTGGAAACACCATATATTTT	CASSSTVSGNTIYF
TRBD1	TRBV2	TRBJ1-2	NA	TGTGCCAGCACCCCGGACAGGGAGTATGGCTACACCTTC	CASTPDREYGYTF
NA	TRBV30	TRBJ2-3	NA	TGTGCCTGGAGAAAAAAGGGGTGGGCAGATACGCAGTATTTT	CAWRKKGWADTQYF
NA	TRBV7-8	TRBJ2-5	NA	TGTGCCAGCAGCCTAATTCCCGGGGGAGAGACCCAGTACTTC	CASSLIPGGETQYF
NA	TRBV7-9	TRBJ1-2	few	TGTGCCAGCAGCTTAGAGTTTAGCTATGGCTACACCTTC	CASSLEFSYGYTF
NA	TRBV19	TRBJ2-2	few	TGTGCCAGTAGTGTACAGGATTTACCGACCGGGGAGCTGTTTTTT	CASSVQDLPTGELFF
NA	TRBV27	TRBJ1-1	NA	TGTGCCAGCGGACATACGAACACTGAAGCTTTCTTT	CASGHTNTEAFF